These 27 T cell receptor beta chains came from one sample sequenced in a study of cytomegalovirus exposure and HLA in healthy donors. 13 Jbeta primers and 60 Vbeta primers were used for the PCR. Profiling relied on immunoSEQ multiplex PCR, and the TCRdb table lists in-frame clones only, not all of them. The table records 150,000 to 200,000 clones, roughly 79% of them present only once. The material sequenced was PBMCs. These receptors originate from a man aged 45-65 years in good health and CMV-seropositive.

In this sample, this clone turned up a few times. V usage is TRBV9 and J usage is TRBJ2-2; maybe TRBD2 (5 bases). The V gene's germline CDR1 is SGDLS and CDR2 YYNGEE. V shed 3 bases and J shed 4 bases, with 7 bases lying between them. The CDR3 has 13 residues. Written as DNA, the CDR3 is TGTGCCAGCAGCGCAGAGGGCACCGGGGAGCTGTTTTTT. This translates into CASSAEGTGELFF. Drawing the rest from reference TRBV9 and TRBJ2-2, the complete variable domain is DSGVTQTPKHLITATGQRVTLRCSPRSGDLSVYWYQQSLDQGLQFLIQYYNGEERAKGNILERFSAQQFPDLHSELNLSSLELGDSALYFCASSAEGTGELFFGEGSRLTVL.

This clone was seen only a few times. The rearrangement links TRBV5-1 to TRBJ2-1, with 8 bases identical to TRBD2. J lost 4 bases, V lost 0 bases, and 3 bases had no gene match. This CDR3 contains 15 residues. Germline-derived CDR1 and CDR2 are SGHRS and YFSETQ. CDR3 nucleotide sequence: TGCGCCAGCAGCTTGGAGAGCGGGAGTTACAATGAGCAGTTCTTC. Translation gives CASSLESGSYNEQFF.

The count of this clone is one. The rearrangement uses TRBV6-4 and TRBJ1-4; D unclear. Germline V gene lookup returns CDR1 MRHNA and CDR2 SNTAGT. The CDR3 is made up of 14 amino acids. The V and J ends lost 0 bases and 5 bases respectively, with 7 bases between them. The CDR3 here is CASSDSAGNEKLFF. The CDR3 nucleotides read TGTGCCAGCAGTGACTCGGCGGGAAATGAAAAACTGTTTTTT.

The gene calls are TRBV6-1 and TRBJ1-1; D unresolved. V gave up 7 bases and J gave up 0 bases, with 9 bases separating them. The CDR3 spans 13 residues. The V gene's germline CDR1 is MNHNS and CDR2 SASEGT. Here the CDR3 reads CASTQILNTEAFF. Here the CDR3 DNA reads TGTGCCAGCACTCAGATACTGAACACTGAAGCTTTCTTT.

The table lists this clone with a few counts. The V gene is TRBV6-1, the J gene TRBJ1-1; a possible D gene is TRBD1 (5 bases). The CDR3 loop spans 13 amino acids. Germline loops: CDR1 MNHNS, CDR2 SASEGT. The ends were cut back, 4 bases at V and 5 bases at J, with 11 bases in the middle. CDR3 bases: TGTGCCAGCAGTGGGGCAGGGAGGACTGAAGCTTTCTTT. It encodes CASSGAGRTEAFF.

The J gene is TRBJ1-6, the V gene TRBV5-1; D remains ambiguous. Trimming removed 0 bases from V and 10 bases from J, with 8 bases in between. CDR1 is SGHRS, CDR2 YFSETQ, per germline. The CDR3 spans 13 residues. CDR3: CASSLAWASPLHF. The CDR3 DNA sequence: TGCGCCAGCAGCTTGGCTTGGGCATCACCCCTCCACTTT. Based on the CDR3 plus reference TRBV5-1 and TRBJ1-6, the full variable domain is KAGVTQTPRYLIKTRGQQVTLSCSPISGHRSVSWYQQTPGQGLQFLFEYFSETQRNKGNFPGRFSGRQFSNSRSEMNVSTLELGDSALYLCASSLAWASPLHFGNGTRLTVT.

The sample holds a few counts of this clone. The rearrangement links TRBV7-2 to TRBJ1-2, with a tentative D call TRBD1 (5 bases). Trimming took 5 bases from V and 4 from J, leaving 17 bases between them. The V gene's germline CDR1 is SGHTA and CDR2 FQGNSA. This CDR3 is built from 15 residues. The CDR3 reads CASSQERTRVYGYTF. CDR3 bases: TGTGCCAGCAGCCAAGAAAGGACAAGGGTCTATGGCTACACCTTC.

The rearrangement links TRBV28 to TRBJ1-2; 8 bases line up with TRBD1. The V gene end was trimmed by 4 bases and the J gene end by 8 bases; junction bases not matched to a gene: 9. CDR1 is MDHEN, CDR2 SYDVKM, per germline. This CDR3 contains 14 residues. The CDR3 DNA reads as TGTGCCAGCAGTTCATCAGGGGGCGCAAAGGGCTACACCTTC. Protein sequence: CASSSSGGAKGYTF.

CDR3 sequence reads: CASSSWRRGEHGYTF. For the CDR3, the DNA is TGTGCCAGTAGCTCGTGGCGCAGGGGAGAACATGGCTACACCTTC. J is TRBJ1-2 and V is TRBV19; maybe TRBD1 (6 bases). The CDR3 contains 15 residues. V dropped 6 bases and J dropped 6 bases, with 20 bases sitting between them. CDR1 and CDR2 from the germline V gene are LNHDA and SQIVND (reference sequence). The whole variable domain, remainder taken from reference TRBV19 and TRBJ1-2, is DGGITQSPKYLFRKEGQNVTLSCEQNLNHDAMYWYRQDPGQGLRLIYYSQIVNDFQKGDIAEGYSVSREKKESFPLTVTSAQKNPTAFYLCASSSWRRGEHGYTFGSGTRLTVV.

The chain links TRBV4-2 to TRBJ1-4; D is unclear. This CDR3 region has 15 residues. Trimming took 0 bases from V and 7 from J, leaving 12 bases between them. Per germline, CDR1 LGHNA and CDR2 YNFKEQ. The CDR3 is CASSQDQNSREKLFF. CDR3 nucleotides: TGTGCCAGCAGCCAAGATCAAAACTCGCGTGAAAAACTGTTTTTT.

This clone showed up just a few times. The rearrangement links TRBV14 to TRBJ2-5, with D uncertain. The CDR3 runs to 14 residues. The germline V gene encodes CDR1 SGHDN and CDR2 FVKESK. The germline V and J ends were trimmed by 0 bases and 0 bases, with 5 bases remaining between them. The CDR3 sequence is CASSQDSNQETQYF. The DNA of the CDR3 is TGTGCCAGCAGCCAAGACAGTAACCAAGAGACCCAGTACTTC.

V gene TRBV6-6 combines with J gene TRBJ1-6, with TRBD1 as a possible D gene (6 bases). The germline V gene has CDR1 MNHNY and CDR2 SVGAGI (reference sequence). V gave up 6 bases and J gave up 9 bases, with 21 bases separating them. The CDR3 runs to 16 residues. CDR3 nucleotide sequence: TGTGCCAGCAGCGAAACAGGGTCTAGGAATAGTTCACCCCTCCACTTT. Its protein is CASSETGSRNSSPLHF.

This clone appeared a single time. The V and J genes are TRBV9 and TRBJ2-1, with D unresolved. Per the germline V gene, CDR1 is SGDLS and CDR2 is YYNGEE. The CDR3 is 11 residues long. Trimming shortened V by 4 bases and J by 5 bases, and 4 bases separated the two germline ends. CDR3 sequence: CASSSNNEQFF. DNA for the CDR3: TGTGCCAGCAGCTCAAACAATGAGCAGTTCTTC.

This clone was observed a few times. In DNA, the CDR3 is TGTGCCAGCAGCCCCCACCGGGGACAGGGGATCGGTCAGCCCCAGCATTTT. This sequence encodes CASSPHRGQGIGQPQHF. The chain is built from TRBV7-2 and TRBJ1-5; TRBD1 aligns across 10 bases. This CDR3 has 17 residues. Germline loops: CDR1 SGHTA, CDR2 FQGNSA. Germline trimming cut 5 bases from V and 6 bases from J; bases unmatched to any gene: 13.

The chain has TRBV27 and TRBJ1-2, with TRBD1 matching over 7 bases. V lost 0 bases, J lost 0 bases, and 1 base stayed unmatched. The CDR3 totals 15 residues. Germline loops: CDR1 MNHEY, CDR2 SMNVEV (reference sequence). The CDR3 DNA follows: TGTGCCAGCAGTTTATCCGGGACAGCTAACTATGGCTACACCTTC. Its protein is CASSLSGTANYGYTF.

In DNA, the CDR3 is TGTGCCAGCAGTCCCCGGACAGGCGAGCGGGAGACCCAGTACTTC. Encoded protein: CASSPRTGERETQYF. This sequence joins TRBV6-1 and TRBJ2-5; 7 bases map to TRBD1. Germline V lookup: CDR1 MNHNS, CDR2 SASEGT. This CDR3 region has 15 residues. V shed 5 bases and J 5 bases; nucleotides not matched to a gene: 11.

J is TRBJ1-6 and V is TRBV19; tentatively, D is TRBD1 (6 bases). V was shortened by 4 bases and J by 4 bases, with 11 bases between the two germline ends. The germline V gene has CDR1 LNHDA and CDR2 SQIVND (reference sequence). The CDR3 has 15 residues. The CDR3 DNA reads as TGTGCCAGTAGTACATCACAGGGTTATAATTCACCCCTCCACTTT. Amino acids: CASSTSQGYNSPLHF.

V is TRBV20-1 and J is TRBJ1-2; D gene uncertain. Germline CDR1 is DFQATT and CDR2 is SNEGSKA (reference sequence). There are 11 residues in the CDR3. The germline V and J ends were trimmed by 5 bases and 5 bases, with 9 bases remaining between them. CDR3 loop: CSARTDYGYTF. Written as DNA, the CDR3 is TGCAGTGCTCGGACTGATTATGGCTACACCTTC.

This sequence joins TRBV28 and TRBJ1-1, with 8 bases lining up with TRBD1. CDR3 size: 15 residues. V was pared by 7 bases and J by 0 bases, with 7 bases of the junction left unmatched. Per germline, CDR1 MDHEN and CDR2 SYDVKM. CDR3 bases: TGTGCCAGCACCCGGACAGGGCCCATGAACACTGAAGCTTTCTTT. Translating it yields CASTRTGPMNTEAFF.

The chain couples TRBV11-1 to TRBJ2-5; D call uncertain. The CDR3 extends over 12 amino acids. Germline V lookup: CDR1 SGHAT, CDR2 FQDESV (reference sequence). Trimming cost V 1 base and J 4 bases, with 4 bases left between them. CDR3 DNA sequence: TGTGCCAGCAGCTTAGACGGAGAGACCCAGTACTTC. Protein product: CASSLDGETQYF.

The genes are TRBV7-9 and TRBJ2-7, with D possibly TRBD2 on 6 matching bases. V shed 2 bases and J shed 0 bases, with 11 bases lying between them. Germline V gene lookup returns CDR1 SEHNR and CDR2 FQNEAQ (reference sequence). The CDR3 has 15 residues. The CDR3 bases are TGTGCCAGCAGCTTAAGGAGGGGAACCTCCTACGAGCAGTACTTC. It encodes CASSLRRGTSYEQYF.

V usage is TRBV2 and J usage is TRBJ2-7; TRBD1 matches at 8 bases. Germline V lookup: CDR1 SNHLY, CDR2 FYNNEI. After removal of 11 bases from V and 0 bases from J, the junction contained 18 bases not matched to a gene. The CDR3 contains 17 residues. The CDR3 DNA reads TGTGCCTTCCACCCCGGGACAGGATTTTGGAGCTCCTACGAGCAGTACTTC. This gives the protein CAFHPGTGFWSSYEQYF.

The V call is TRBV6-5, the J call TRBJ1-1, with D unclear. The V and J ends lost 5 bases and 3 bases respectively, with 10 bases between them. This CDR3 has 13 residues. Germline lookup yields CDR1 MNHEY and CDR2 SVGAGI. In DNA, the CDR3 is TGTGCCAGCAGTGCCTTGGGCGACACTGAAGCTTTCTTT. Protein sequence: CASSALGDTEAFF.

The rearrangement uses TRBV6-5 and TRBJ2-3, with D perhaps matching TRBD2 (5 bases). This CDR3 comprises 13 residues. Deletions cut 4 bases from V and 9 bases from J, with 14 bases between. Per the germline V gene, CDR1 is MNHEY and CDR2 is SVGAGI. The CDR3 region is CASSSGIRDTQYF. The CDR3 nucleotides are TGTGCCAGCAGTTCCGGGATACGTGACACGCAGTATTTT.

V usage is TRBV7-9 and J usage is TRBJ2-7; 10 bases are shared with TRBD2. Looked up from germline, CDR1 is SEHNR and CDR2 is FQNEAQ (reference sequence). This CDR3 contains 16 residues. The CDR3 region is CSSSLGASGGDYEQYV. CDR3 in DNA: TGTTCCAGCAGCTTAGGGGCTAGCGGGGGCGACTACGAGCAGTACGTC.

The V and J genes are TRBV28 and TRBJ1-6; 8 bases map to TRBD1. The CDR3 runs to 14 residues. CDR1 MDHEN and CDR2 SYDVKM come from the germline V gene. V shed 8 bases and J 9 bases; nucleotides not matched to a gene: 9. The CDR3: CASLWEQGGSPLHF. For the CDR3, the DNA is TGTGCCAGCCTATGGGAACAGGGGGGTTCACCCCTCCACTTT.

The V call is TRBV15, the J call TRBJ1-6; TRBD1 matches 9 bases. Germline V CDR1 and CDR2: LNHNV, YYDKDF (reference sequence). Trimming cost V 8 bases and J 10 bases; bases outside gene matches: 9. This CDR3 is 14 amino acids long. CDR3: CATGKGQGGSPLHF. As DNA, the CDR3 is TGTGCCACCGGGAAGGGACAGGGAGGCTCACCCCTCCACTTT.